This T cell receptor beta chain was identified during a study of shared clonotypes between healthy human individuals. The overall study: A donor's plate count was three for CD4 naive and three for CD4 memory; CD8 naive had two and CD8 memory one.

In this sample, this clone turned up a few times. Using immunoSEQ multiplex PCR, the repertoire was profiled, and TCRdb retains in-frame clones only, with some absent. The sample comprises hundreds of thousands of clones, 95% to 97% of which are singletons, and roughly 0.12% rests with the top ten. Germline assignment: CDR1 WNHNN and CDR2 SYGVQD (reference sequence). The CDR3 is 14 amino acids. With 8 bases clipped from V and 3 bases from J, the junction kept 9 bases outside the gene matches. CD45RO-negative CD8 cells positively selected for CCR7 made up the naive population, which excluded terminally differentiated effector memory CD45RA+ cells.

The V and J genes are TRBV10-1 and TRBJ1-1; 7 bases are shared with TRBD1. The clonotype comes from a woman in her thirties in good health. Material for sequencing was naive CD8+ T cells sorted from blood. CDR3 sequence: CASSSSGGYTEAFF. As DNA, the CDR3 is TGCGCCAGCTCGTCATCAGGGGGGTACACTGAAGCTTTCTTT.